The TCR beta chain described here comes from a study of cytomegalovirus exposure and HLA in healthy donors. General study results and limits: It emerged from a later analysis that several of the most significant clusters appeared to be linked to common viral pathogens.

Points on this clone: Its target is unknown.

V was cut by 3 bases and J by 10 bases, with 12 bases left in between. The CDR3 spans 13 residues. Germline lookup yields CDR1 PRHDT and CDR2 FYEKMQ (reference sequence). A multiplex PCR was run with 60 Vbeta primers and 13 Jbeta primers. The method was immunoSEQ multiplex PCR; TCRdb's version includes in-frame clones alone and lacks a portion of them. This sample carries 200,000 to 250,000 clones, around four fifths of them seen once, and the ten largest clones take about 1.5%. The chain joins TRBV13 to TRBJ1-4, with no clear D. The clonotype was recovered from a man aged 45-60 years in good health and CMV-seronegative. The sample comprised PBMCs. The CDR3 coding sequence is TGTGCCAGCAGCTTGGATCCCCGGGGAAAACTGTTTTTT. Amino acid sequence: CASSLDPRGKLFF.